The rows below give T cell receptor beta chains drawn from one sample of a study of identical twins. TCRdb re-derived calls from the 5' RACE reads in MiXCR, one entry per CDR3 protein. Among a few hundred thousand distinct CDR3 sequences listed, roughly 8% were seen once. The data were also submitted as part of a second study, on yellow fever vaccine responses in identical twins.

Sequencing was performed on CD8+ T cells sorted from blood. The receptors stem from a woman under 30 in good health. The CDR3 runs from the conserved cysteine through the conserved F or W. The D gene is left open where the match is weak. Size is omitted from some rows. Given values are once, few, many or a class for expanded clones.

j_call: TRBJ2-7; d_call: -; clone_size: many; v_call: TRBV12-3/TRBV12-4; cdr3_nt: TGTGCCAGCAGTTCCACCTCCCCACGACTAGGAACCTACGAGCAGTACTTC; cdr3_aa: CASSSTSPRLGTYEQYF
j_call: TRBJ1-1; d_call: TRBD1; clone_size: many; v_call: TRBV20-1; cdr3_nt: TGCAGTGCTGATCTGGGACAGGAGAGTGGTGAAGCTTTCTTT; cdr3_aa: CSADLGQESGEAFF
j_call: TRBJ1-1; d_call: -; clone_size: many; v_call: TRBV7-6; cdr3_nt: TGTGCCAGCAGCCTTACGCTGAACACTGAAGCTTTCTTT; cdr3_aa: CASSLTLNTEAFF
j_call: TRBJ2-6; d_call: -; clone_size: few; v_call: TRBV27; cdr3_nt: TGTGCCAGCAGTTTTGGTGGAGAACAGGGGGCCAACGTCCTGACTTTC; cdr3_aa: CASSFGGEQGANVLTF
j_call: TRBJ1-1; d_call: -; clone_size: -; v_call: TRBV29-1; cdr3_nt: TGCAGCGTTTCTCATGGGATGAACACTGAAGCTTTCTTT; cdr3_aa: CSVSHGMNTEAFF
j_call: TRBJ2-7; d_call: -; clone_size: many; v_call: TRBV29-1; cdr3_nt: TGCAGCGTTAAGGGACTTTCCTACGAGCAGTACTTC; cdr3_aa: CSVKGLSYEQYF
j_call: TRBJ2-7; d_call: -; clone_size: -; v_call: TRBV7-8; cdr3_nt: TGTGCCAGCAGCTTAAGCCTAGAGGGCTACGAGCAGTACTTC; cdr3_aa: CASSLSLEGYEQYF
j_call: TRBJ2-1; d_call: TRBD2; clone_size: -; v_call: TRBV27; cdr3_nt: TGTGCCAGCAGTCCACCTCCTAGCGGGGGCTATGAGCAGTTCTTC; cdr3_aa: CASSPPPSGGYEQFF
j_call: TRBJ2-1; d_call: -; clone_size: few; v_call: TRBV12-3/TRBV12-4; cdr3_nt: TGTGCCAGCAGTTCGGCGGGGCCCAATGAGCAGTTCTTC; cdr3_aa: CASSSAGPNEQFF
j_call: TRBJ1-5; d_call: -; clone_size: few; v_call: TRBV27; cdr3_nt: TGTGCCAGCAGTTTATCGGGAACAGGGTTTAATCAGCCCCAGCATTTT; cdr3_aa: CASSLSGTGFNQPQHF
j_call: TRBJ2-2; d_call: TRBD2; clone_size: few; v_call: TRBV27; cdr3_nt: TGTGCCAGCTACAAAACCTTAGCGGGGGACACCGGGGAGCTGTTTTTT; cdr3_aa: CASYKTLAGDTGELFF
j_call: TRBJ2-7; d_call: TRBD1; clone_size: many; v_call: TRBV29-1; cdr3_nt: TGCAGCGTCGATCACAGGGGTGGGCAGTACTTC; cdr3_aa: CSVDHRGGQYF
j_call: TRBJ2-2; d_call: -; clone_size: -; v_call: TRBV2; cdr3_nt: TGTGCCAGCAGGCTCGGACAGCTGAACACCGGGGAGCTGTTTTTT; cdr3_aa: CASRLGQLNTGELFF
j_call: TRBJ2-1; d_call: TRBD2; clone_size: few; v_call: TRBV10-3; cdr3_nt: TGTGCCATCCCTAAGTCAGGACTAGCGGGAGCTAATGAGCAGTTCTTC; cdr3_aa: CAIPKSGLAGANEQFF
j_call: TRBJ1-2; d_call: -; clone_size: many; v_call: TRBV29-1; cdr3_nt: TGCAGCGTCCTGACAGACCTTTATGGCTACACCTTC; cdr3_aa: CSVLTDLYGYTF
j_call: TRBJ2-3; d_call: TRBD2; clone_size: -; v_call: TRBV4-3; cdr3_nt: TGCGCCAGCAGCCAAGATGGCCTAGCGGGCACAGATACGCAGTATTTT; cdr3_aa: CASSQDGLAGTDTQYF
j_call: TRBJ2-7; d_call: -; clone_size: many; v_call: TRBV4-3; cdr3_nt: TGCGCCAGCAGCCAAGATCCGGACGGCTCCTACGAGCAGTACTTC; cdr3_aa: CASSQDPDGSYEQYF